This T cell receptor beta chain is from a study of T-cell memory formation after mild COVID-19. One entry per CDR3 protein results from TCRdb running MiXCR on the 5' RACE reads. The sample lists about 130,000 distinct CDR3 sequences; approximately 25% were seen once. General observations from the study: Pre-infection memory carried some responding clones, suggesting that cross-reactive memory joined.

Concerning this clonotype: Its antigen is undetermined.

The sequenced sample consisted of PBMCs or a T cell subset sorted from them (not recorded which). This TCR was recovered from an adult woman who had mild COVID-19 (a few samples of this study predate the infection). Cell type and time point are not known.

The CDR3 region is CASSQDKGNYGYTF. The CDR3 bases are TGCGCCAGCAGCCAAGATAAGGGGAACTATGGCTACACCTTC. This sequence joins TRBV4-3 and TRBJ1-2, with a weak D call TRBD1 (5 bases). The germline V gene encodes CDR1 LGHNA and CDR2 YSLEER. V was pared by 0 bases and J by 2 bases, with 7 bases between. The CDR3 extends over 14 amino acids.